This is a list of T cell receptor beta chains from one sample in a study of T cells in Graves' hyperthyroidism and ophthalmopathy. TCRdb fed the multiplex PCR reads into MiXCR, producing one record per CDR3 protein. The top ten clones hold 9.5% to 15% of a sample with about 640,000 distinct CDR3 sequences, roughly 14% of them seen once. Sequencing was done on a sample of blood. The receptors here all came from a woman aged 45-65 years with Graves' ophthalmopathy. Each CDR3 is given with its conserved first and last residue. Each record gives: CDR3 length, V gene, CDR3 protein.

>13|TRBV5-1
CASRGGENEKLFF
>18|TRBV20-1
CSARARLAGEVAQETQYF
>15|TRBV4-3
CASSQGTFTGWEQYF
>15|TRBV28
CASSPDTRVRYEQYF
>13|TRBV15
CATSGTAAYEQYF
>15|TRBV5-1
CASSLAGTGGDTQYF
>14|TRBV20-1
CSARGAGDTYEQYF
>16|TRBV7-8
CASSLLGSTMNTEAFF
>15|TRBV11-2
CASSFLGQGYNEQFF
>14|TRBV7-9
CASNQGQGQETQYF
>16|TRBV4-1
CASSQETSGWGPEAFF
>13|TRBV30
CAWRGGRLHEQYF
>13|TRBV27
CASSSGLTDTQYF
>15|TRBV27
CASRGGREFGNTIYF
>16|TRBV18
CASSQWQTSNTGELFF
>16|TRBV28
CASSLLGRGGTYEQYF
>15|TRBV5-6
CASSLVTGMNTEAFF
>16|TRBV24-1
CATSDGGGESNQPQHF
>15|TRBV20-1
CSARDLGQGVNIQYF
>16|TRBV28
CASSRLSWGYNSPLHF
>13|TRBV6-1
CASRATSGLGYTF
>13|TRBV24-1
CATSGDNHQPQHF
>14|TRBV2
CASSGSRGDYGYTF
>15|TRBV3-1
CASSLLGTSGETQYF
>18|TRBV14
CASSRRTIAGVVTGELFF
>17|TRBV6-1
CASSEAGRARFGETQYF
>14|TRBV5-1
CASSLAQSSDEQYF
>16|TRBV5-6
CASSSYRAFGNSPLHF
>15|TRBV28
CASSLRTSGVNEQFF
>17|TRBV15
CATSSVSGVPPQETQYF
>16|TRBV24-1
CATSDRGSTRTDTQYF
>15|TRBV7-3
CASSSPGTRQREQFF
>15|TRBV4-3
CASARDRENTGELFF
>14|TRBV7-3
CASSPRLSYNEQFF
>15|TRBV20-1
CSARDLKRVTYEQYF
>15|TRBV6-1
CASSRGGRGPDTQYF
>19|TRBV7-9
CASSLEGGTSGKTYNEQFF
>15|TRBV30
CAWSGHQGTNEKLFF
>15|TRBV12-3/TRBV12-4
CASRSRDKKNTEAFF
>16|TRBV15
CATSRDAGPVGNEQFF
>17|TRBV9
CASSVGRMIFSTDTQYF
>12|TRBV3-1
CASRLDGYEQYF
>15|TRBV6-1
CASSDAGGAYNEQFF
>13|TRBV20-1
CSAVDGRGETQYF
>16|TRBV5-1
CASSLEFRAGPSEQYF
>17|TRBV6-1
CASRALWTGANTGELFF
>13|TRBV4-3
CASSQGQGNEQFF
>14|TRBV11-3
CASSLLSGTDTQYF
>14|TRBV7-2
CASSPLRTGDEAFF
>11|TRBV29-1
CSSWGTDTQYF
>15|TRBV7-2
CASSLDPGGWTEAFF
>15|TRBV24-1
CATSDHGQGNQPQHF
>16|TRBV9
CASSLSVPGGGYEQYF
>18|TRBV20-1
CSAKTGTSGRAAYNEQFF
>16|TRBV11-2
CASSVWTSGSGGTQYF
>15|TRBV30
CAWSVSWDLTYEQYF
>15|TRBV7-3
CASNNPGHDTGELFF
>13|TRBV15
CATSAGVTGELFF
>11|TRBV30
CAWRLGFEQYF